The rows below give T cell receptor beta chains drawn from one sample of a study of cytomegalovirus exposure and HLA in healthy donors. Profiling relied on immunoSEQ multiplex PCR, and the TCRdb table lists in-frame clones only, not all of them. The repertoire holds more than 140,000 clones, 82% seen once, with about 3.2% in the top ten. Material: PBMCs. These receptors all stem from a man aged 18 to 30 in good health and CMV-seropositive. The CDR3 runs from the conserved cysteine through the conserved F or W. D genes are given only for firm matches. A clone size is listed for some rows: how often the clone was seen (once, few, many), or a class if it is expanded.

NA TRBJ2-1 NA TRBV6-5 TGTGCCAGCAGTTACGAGGATCTAGCACCCCACAATGAGCAGTTCTTC CASSYEDLAPHNEQFF
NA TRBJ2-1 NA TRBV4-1 TGCGCCAGCAGCCAACCGCCGATTGACAGCTACAATGAGCAGTTCTTC CASSQPPIDSYNEQFF
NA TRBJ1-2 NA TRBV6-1 TGTGCCAGCAGTGGAGGGCAGGGGATAGGTGGCTACACCTTC CASSGGQGIGGYTF
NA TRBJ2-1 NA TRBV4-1 TGCGCCAGCAGCCGGACTGGTTCGGATGAGCAGTTCTTC CASSRTGSDEQFF
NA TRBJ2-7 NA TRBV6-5 TGTGCCAGCAGTTATCCGGACAGACCCTACGAGCAGTACTTC CASSYPDRPYEQYF
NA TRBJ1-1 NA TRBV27 TGTGCCAGCAGTTTTAATTTCGTGAACACTGAAGCTTTCTTT CASSFNFVNTEAFF
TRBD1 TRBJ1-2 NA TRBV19 TGTGCCAGTAGTGGGGCCGGGACAGGGGATGGCTACACCTTC CASSGAGTGDGYTF
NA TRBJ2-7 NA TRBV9 TGTGCCAGCAGCGTAGGGGACAAACTACCCCGCGAGCAGTACTTC CASSVGDKLPREQYF
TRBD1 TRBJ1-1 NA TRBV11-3 TGTGCCAGCAGCCACAGCGGGACAGGGGGCACTGAAGCTTTCTTT CASSHSGTGGTEAFF
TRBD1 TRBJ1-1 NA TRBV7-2 TGTGCCAGCAGCCCACGGACAGGAAACACTGAAGCTTTCTTT CASSPRTGNTEAFF
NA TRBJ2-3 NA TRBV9 TGTGCCAGCAGCGAGGGAGCGGCTAGCACAGATACGCAGTATTTT CASSEGAASTDTQYF
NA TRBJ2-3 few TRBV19 TGTGCCAGTAGTATCGAGCCCGAACTGCATACGCAGTATTTT CASSIEPELHTQYF
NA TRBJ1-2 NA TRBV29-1 TGCAGCGTGCAGCAGGGTAACTATGGCTACACCTTC CSVQQGNYGYTF
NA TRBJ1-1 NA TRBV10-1 TGCGCCAGCAGTGAATCAACAGGGAACACTGAAGCTTTCTTT CASSESTGNTEAFF
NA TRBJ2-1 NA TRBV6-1 TGTGCCTCTGCTGGGGGTTGGGGGGGCGTCGATGAGCAGTTCTTC CASAGGWGGVDEQFF
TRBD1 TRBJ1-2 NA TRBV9 TGTGCCAGCAGCGTCGGAACCCCCCGGACAGGGTCGCATGGCTACACCTTC CASSVGTPRTGSHGYTF
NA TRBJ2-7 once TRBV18 TGTGCCAGCTCACCTCAGGGGCAGGGTGGGTACGAGCAGTACTTC CASSPQGQGGYEQYF
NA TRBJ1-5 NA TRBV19 TGTGCCAGTAGTCCTGGATCAGGTAGACAGCCCCAGCATTTT CASSPGSGRQPQHF
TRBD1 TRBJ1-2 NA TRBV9 TGTGCCAGCAGCGCTGGGACAGGTTTTGGCTACACCTTC CASSAGTGFGYTF
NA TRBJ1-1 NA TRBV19 TGTGCCAGTAGTGCGGGGGGGGGCGTCGGGACTGAAGCTTTCTTT CASSAGGGVGTEAFF
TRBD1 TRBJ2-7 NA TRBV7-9 TGTGCCAGCAGCTTATCGGGACAGGGGTTCTACGAGCAGTACTTC CASSLSGQGFYEQYF